Listed here is a single T cell receptor beta chain. The junction shows a germline mismatch at one end, possibly a read error. The entry originates in a study of human T cells and chemical hapten exposure. Time point indicated: patch test 2, 6 weeks after DPC sensitization. The treatment is: therapeutic diphenylcyclopropenone sensitization with weekly scalp DPC. CDR1 MNHNY and CDR2 SVGAGI come from the germline V gene (reference sequence). The CDR3 has 11 residues. TCRdb used MiXCR to reprocess the RACE reads, holding one entry per CDR3 protein. The sample has more than 110,000 distinct CDR3 sequences, about an eighth seen once.

The sample here was whole blood, taken in connection with sensitization to the hapten diphenylcyclopropenone (DPC). The receptor's source is a woman between 45 and 65 years old with alopecia areata. Some clones in this sample may be carry-over from other donors' samples. V and J are TRBV6-6 and TRBJ1-5, with no clear D. The CDR3 sequence is CASSTHQLQHF. The CDR3, as DNA: TGTGCCAGCAGCACCCATCAGCTCCAGCATTTT.